The 18 T cell receptor beta chains given below trace back to one sample, sequenced in a study of T cells in Graves' hyperthyroidism and ophthalmopathy. Amplification of TCR beta CDR3 regions was performed using RNA transcripts as template. First-round RT-PCR targeting the TCR CDR3 was performed with the HTBI primer set. TCRdb reprocessed the multiplex PCR reads via MiXCR and lists one record per CDR3 protein. The profile shows about 610,000 distinct CDR3 sequences, around 15% of them singletons. Material: blood. The receptors stem from a woman aged 40-49 years with Graves' ophthalmopathy.

This clonotype was counted ten times or more. The chain carries TRBV27 and TRBJ2-7; 8 bases agree with TRBD2. The length of the CDR3 is 16 residues. Germline V gene lookup returns CDR1 MNHEY and CDR2 SMNVEV (reference sequence). V was clipped by 2 bases and J by 4 bases; unmatched bases: 10. For the CDR3, the DNA is TGTGCCAGCAGTTTAGAGTCCGGGAGGGCCGCATACGAGCAGTACTTC. As protein: CASSLESGRAAYEQYF.

This clonotype was seen at least ten times. The chain links TRBV18 to TRBJ2-7; D tentatively fits TRBD1 or TRBD2 (6 bases each). The CDR3 length is 14 residues. Germline V lookup: CDR1 KGHSH, CDR2 LQKENI. V lost 4 bases to trimming and J lost 3 bases, with 13 bases between them. In DNA form, the CDR3 reads TGTGCCAGCTCACGCGGGACATCTCACTACGAGCAGTACTTC. Its protein is CASSRGTSHYEQYF.

The table lists this clonotype with many counts. V and J are TRBV20-1 and TRBJ2-2, with D perhaps TRBD1 (6 bases). Germline CDR1 DFQATT, CDR2 SNEGSKA (reference sequence). V lost 7 bases, J lost 8 bases, and 20 bases lay in between. The CDR3 runs to 14 residues. CDR3 in DNA: TGCAGTGGCCAAGGGACCCAGGGGACGGGGGAGCTGTTTTTT. Encoded protein: CSGQGTQGTGELFF.

This clonotype occurred many times. The chain is built from TRBV28 and TRBJ1-2; D is uncertain. Germline assignment: CDR1 MDHEN and CDR2 SYDVKM. The V end lost 6 bases, the J end lost 3 bases, and 14 bases lay between the germline ends. The CDR3 consists of 14 residues. The CDR3 DNA reads TGTGCCAGCAGACCGACTGGTTTACACTATGGCTACACCTTC. Translated: CASRPTGLHYGYTF.

On this clonotype itself: The junction and the germline gene differ at one end; a read error may be behind it. This chain uses TRBV6-2 or TRBV6-3 with TRBJ1-1; 7 bases map to TRBD1. The CDR3 has 12 amino acids. Germline lookup yields CDR1 MNHEY and CDR2 SVGEGT. CDR3 sequence: CASRRDSHTLSF. The CDR3 region has the DNA TGTGCCAGCCGCCGGGACAGCCACACCTTATCCTTT.

This clonotype was seen at least ten times. This chain uses TRBV7-2 with TRBJ2-7; TRBD1 aligns across 7 bases. Losses at the gene ends were 4 bases for V and 6 bases for J; bases not matched to a gene: 9. Germline-derived CDR1 and CDR2 are SGHTA and FQGNSA. The CDR3 extends over 14 amino acids. This chain's CDR3 is CASSSRNRGAEQYF. DNA of the CDR3: TGTGCCAGCAGCTCCCGTAACAGGGGTGCCGAGCAGTACTTC.

This clonotype was detected ten times or more. V is TRBV13 and J is TRBJ1-5; D is undetermined. Trimming removed 3 bases at V and 1 base at J, with 10 bases between. Germline V gives CDR1 PRHDT, CDR2 FYEKMQ (reference sequence). CDR3 length equals 15 residues. CDR3 in amino acids: CASSLRGKSNQPQHF. The DNA of the CDR3 is TGTGCCAGCAGCTTGCGAGGGAAGAGCAATCAGCCCCAGCATTTT.

The chain joins TRBV6-2 or TRBV6-3 to TRBJ2-7, with D possibly TRBD1 on 7 matching bases. The germline V and J ends were trimmed by 0 bases and 1 base, with 19 bases remaining between them. Germline V lookup: CDR1 MNHEY, CDR2 SVGEGT. The CDR3 loop spans 18 amino acids. The CDR3 sequence: CASSYSPAGQTPSYEQYF. CDR3 coding DNA: TGTGCCAGCAGTTACTCGCCCGCGGGACAGACCCCATCCTACGAGCAGTACTTC.

Written as DNA, the CDR3 is TGCAGTGCCGGGGGCGGGAGTGGGACCCAGTACTTC. Encoded protein: CSAGGGSGTQYF. The genes are TRBV20-1 and TRBJ2-5, with TRBD2 as a possible D gene (7 bases). V lost 6 bases and J 7 bases, leaving 15 bases between the germline ends. Germline V gene lookup returns CDR1 DFQATT and CDR2 SNEGSKA (reference sequence). CDR3 length equals 12 residues.

This clonotype was detected many times. The CDR3 DNA reads TGTGCCAGTGCATCAGGGACAGGGGCATCCGGGGAGCTGTTTTTT. It is translated as CASASGTGASGELFF. The chain employs TRBV19 and TRBJ2-2; 10 nucleotides agree with TRBD1. The length of the CDR3 is 15 residues. The germline gives CDR1 LNHDA, CDR2 SQIVND (reference sequence). V shed 8 bases and J 6 bases; nucleotides not matched to a gene: 9.

This clonotype was observed at least ten times. This chain connects TRBV7-8 to TRBJ2-7; D could derive from TRBD1 or TRBD2 (5 bases each). Germline loops: CDR1 SGHVS, CDR2 FQNEAQ. CDR3 length: 13 residues. Trimming left V 2 bases short and J 3 bases short, with 8 bases between. For the CDR3, the DNA is TGTGCCAGCAGCTTACTGGGGGTCTACGAGCAGTACTTC. Translated, it gives CASSLLGVYEQYF.

This clonotype came up many times. J is TRBJ2-5 and V is TRBV15, with TRBD2 matching 14 bases. The junction had 12 bases not matched to a gene; V was cut back by 4 bases and J by 5 bases. Germline lookup yields CDR1 LNHNV and CDR2 YYDKDF (reference sequence). The CDR3 loop spans 18 amino acids. CDR3 in amino acids: CATSTGPTSGRDRETQYF. CDR3 coding DNA: TGTGCCACCAGCACTGGACCGACTAGCGGGAGGGATAGGGAGACCCAGTACTTC.

This clonotype came up many times. The V call is TRBV6-5, the J call TRBJ2-7, with D possibly matching TRBD1 (6 bases). CDR3 size: 13 residues. Germline V gene data show CDR1 as MNHEY and CDR2 as SVGAGI. Trimming took off 7 bases at V and 3 bases at J, with 13 bases between the two ends. CDR3 sequence: CASNPTGDYEQYF. The CDR3 DNA follows: TGTGCCAGCAATCCGACAGGTGACTACGAGCAGTACTTC.

This clonotype was seen many times. The CDR3 protein is CASSSPGQGDPQQYF. CDR3 nucleotides: TGTGCCAGCAGTTCCCCGGGACAGGGGGATCCCCAGCAGTACTTC. V and J are TRBV6-5 and TRBJ2-7; 11 nucleotides match TRBD1. CDR3 length equals 15 residues. The V gene end was trimmed by 4 bases and the J gene end by 8 bases; junction bases not matched to a gene: 10. CDR1 is MNHEY, CDR2 SVGAGI, per germline.

This clonotype was seen at least ten times. The rearrangement uses TRBV19 and TRBJ2-5; D is perhaps TRBD2 (6 bases). V lost 5 bases and J lost 1, with 17 bases in between. The V gene's germline CDR1 is LNHDA and CDR2 SQIVND (reference sequence). The length of the CDR3 is 16 residues. The CDR3 loop reads CASSPNPGGVQETQYF. The CDR3 coding sequence is TGTGCCAGTAGTCCAAACCCTGGCGGGGTCCAAGAGACCCAGTACTTC.

This clonotype was recorded a few times. J is TRBJ1-3 and V is TRBV20-1; no firm D call. Trimming removed 3 bases from V and 0 bases from J, with 12 bases in between. Germline-derived CDR1 and CDR2 are DFQATT and SNEGSKA (reference sequence). CDR3 length: 15 amino acids. The CDR3, as DNA: TGCAGTGCTAGCGAGGGAGTAAACTCTGGAAACACCATATATTTT. This sequence encodes CSASEGVNSGNTIYF.

The chain joins TRBV7-8 to TRBJ2-7; weak D call: TRBD2 (6 bases). Per the germline V gene, CDR1 is SGHVS and CDR2 is FQNEAQ. The CDR3 is 14 residues long. V was clipped by 4 bases and J by 2 bases, with 12 bases between them. CDR3 coding DNA: TGTGCCAGCAGCTGGGGGGATCGCCCCTACGAGCAGTACTTC. Translated: CASSWGDRPYEQYF.

This clonotype was found many times. This rearrangement joins TRBV6-1 to TRBJ2-4; tentatively, D is TRBD2 (6 bases). V shed 5 bases and J shed 4 bases, with 12 bases lying between them. The CDR3 spans 14 residues. CDR1 and CDR2 (germline): MNHNS, SASEGT. The CDR3 region has the DNA TGTGCCAGCAGTCCGGGGACTCTAAAAAACATTCAGTACTTC. It specifies CASSPGTLKNIQYF.